The clone carrying this TCR beta chain was detected once. This entry belongs to a study of blood T cell repertoires in COVID-19. Using immunoSEQ multiplex PCR, the repertoire was profiled, and TCRdb retains in-frame clones only, with some absent. The sample has a few hundred thousand clones, 86% seen once. Germline V gene data show CDR1 as LNHDA and CDR2 as SQIVND (reference sequence). The CDR3 is made up of 16 amino acids. V shed 7 bases, J shed 0 bases, and the junction held 6 bases outside the gene matches. The J gene is TRBJ1-5, the V gene TRBV19, with 10 bases identical to TRBD1. Sequences were obtained from peripheral blood. This TCR was sampled from an elderly man with acute or convalescent COVID-19. The CDR3 loop is CASIRGTGVSNQPQHF. In nucleotides, the CDR3 is TGTGCCAGTATAAGGGGGACAGGGGTTAGCAATCAGCCCCAGCATTTT.